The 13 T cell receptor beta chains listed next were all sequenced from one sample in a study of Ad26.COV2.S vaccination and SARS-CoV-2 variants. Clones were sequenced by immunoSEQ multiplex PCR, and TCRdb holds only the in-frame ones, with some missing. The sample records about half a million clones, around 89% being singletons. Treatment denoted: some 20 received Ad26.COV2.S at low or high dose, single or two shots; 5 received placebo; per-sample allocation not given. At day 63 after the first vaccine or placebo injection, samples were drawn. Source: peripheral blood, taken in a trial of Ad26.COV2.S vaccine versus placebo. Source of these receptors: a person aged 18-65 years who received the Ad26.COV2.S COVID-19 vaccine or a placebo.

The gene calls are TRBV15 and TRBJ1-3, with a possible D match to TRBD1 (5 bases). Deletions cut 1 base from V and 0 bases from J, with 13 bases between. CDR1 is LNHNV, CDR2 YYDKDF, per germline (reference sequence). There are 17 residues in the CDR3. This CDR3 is CATSRVAGQYSGNTIYF. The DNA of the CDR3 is TGTGCCACCAGCAGAGTGGCCGGACAATACTCTGGAAACACCATATATTTT.

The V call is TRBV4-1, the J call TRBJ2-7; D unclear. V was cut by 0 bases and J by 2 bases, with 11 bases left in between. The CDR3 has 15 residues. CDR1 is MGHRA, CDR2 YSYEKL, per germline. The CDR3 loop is CASSQEPAVAYEQYF. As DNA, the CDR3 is TGCGCCAGCAGCCAAGAGCCCGCGGTAGCCTACGAGCAGTACTTC.

The CDR3 DNA is TGTGCCAGCAGCTTGGTTTTAGGAGGGGGCTCCGGAAACACCATATATTTT. This sequence encodes CASSLVLGGGSGNTIYF. The chain uses TRBV5-6 and TRBJ1-3, with TRBD1 matching over 7 bases. The trim removed 0 bases at V and 4 bases at J, leaving 10 bases unmatched. The germline V gene encodes CDR1 SGHDT and CDR2 YYEEEE. The CDR3 covers 17 residues. The whole variable domain, filled in from reference TRBV5-6 and TRBJ1-3, reads DAGVTQSPTHLIKTRGQQVTLRCSPKSGHDTVSWYQQALGQGPQFIFQYYEEEERQRGNFPDRFSGHQFPNYSSELNVNALLLGDSALYLCASSLVLGGGSGNTIYFGEGSWLTVV.

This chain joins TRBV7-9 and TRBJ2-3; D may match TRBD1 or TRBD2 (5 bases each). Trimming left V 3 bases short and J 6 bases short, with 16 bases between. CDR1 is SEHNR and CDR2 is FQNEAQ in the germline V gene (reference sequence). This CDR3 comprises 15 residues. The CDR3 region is CASSLGAGTGDTQYF. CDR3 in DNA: TGTGCCAGCAGCTTGGGTGCAGGGACCGGGGATACGCAGTATTTT.

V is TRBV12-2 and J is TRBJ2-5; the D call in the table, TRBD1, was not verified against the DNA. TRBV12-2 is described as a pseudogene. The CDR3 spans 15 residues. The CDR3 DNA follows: TGTGCAAGTCGCTGGCAGGGGACGTCTGAAGAGACCCAGTACTTC. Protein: CASRWQGTSEETQYF.

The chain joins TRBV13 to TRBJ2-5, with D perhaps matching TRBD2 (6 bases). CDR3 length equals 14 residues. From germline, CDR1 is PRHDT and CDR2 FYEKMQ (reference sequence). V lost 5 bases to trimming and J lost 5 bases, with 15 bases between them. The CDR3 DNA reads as TGTGCCAGCAGCCAACGTGGGGGGTTGGAGACCCAGTACTTC. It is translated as CASSQRGGLETQYF.

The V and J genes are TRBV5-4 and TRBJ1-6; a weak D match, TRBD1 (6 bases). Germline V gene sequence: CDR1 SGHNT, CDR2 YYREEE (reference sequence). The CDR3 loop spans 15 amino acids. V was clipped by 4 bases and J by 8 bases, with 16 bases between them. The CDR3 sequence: CASSTGGHVDSPLHF. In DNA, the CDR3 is TGTGCCAGCAGCACGGGGGGACATGTGGATTCACCCCTCCACTTT.

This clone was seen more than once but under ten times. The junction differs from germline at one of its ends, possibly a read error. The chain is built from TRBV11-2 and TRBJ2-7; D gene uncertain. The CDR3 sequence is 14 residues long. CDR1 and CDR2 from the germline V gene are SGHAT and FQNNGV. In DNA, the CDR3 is TGTGCCAGCATCTTAGGGCCCAGCCCATACGAGCAGTACTTC. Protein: CASILGPSPYEQYF.

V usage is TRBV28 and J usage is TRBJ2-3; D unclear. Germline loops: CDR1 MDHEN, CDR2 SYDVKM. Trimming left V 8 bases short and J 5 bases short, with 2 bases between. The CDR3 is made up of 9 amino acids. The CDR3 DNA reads TGTGCCAGCGGAGATACGCAGTATTTT. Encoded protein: CASGDTQYF.

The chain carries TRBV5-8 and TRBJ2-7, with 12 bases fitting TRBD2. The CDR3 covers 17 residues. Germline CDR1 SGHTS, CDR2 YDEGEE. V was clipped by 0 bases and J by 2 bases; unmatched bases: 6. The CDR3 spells CASSLGGLAGNPYEQYF. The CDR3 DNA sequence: TGTGCCAGCAGCTTGGGGGGACTAGCGGGTAACCCCTACGAGCAGTACTTC.

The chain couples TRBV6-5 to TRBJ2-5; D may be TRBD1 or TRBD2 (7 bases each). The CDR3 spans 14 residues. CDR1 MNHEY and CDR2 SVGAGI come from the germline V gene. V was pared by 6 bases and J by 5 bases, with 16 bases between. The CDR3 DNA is TGTGCCAGCAGAAAAAGACAGGGAGGGGAGACCCAGTACTTC. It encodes CASRKRQGGETQYF.

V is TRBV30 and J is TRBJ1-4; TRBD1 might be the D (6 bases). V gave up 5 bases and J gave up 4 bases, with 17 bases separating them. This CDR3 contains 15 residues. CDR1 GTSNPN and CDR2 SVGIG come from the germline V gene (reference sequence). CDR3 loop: CAWSGDGGLNEKLFF. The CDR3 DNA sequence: TGTGCCTGGTCGGGGGATGGGGGCCTTAATGAAAAACTGTTTTTT. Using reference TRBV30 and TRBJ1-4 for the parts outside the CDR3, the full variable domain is SQTIHQWPATLVQPVGSPLSLECTVEGTSNPNLYWYRQAAGRGLQLLFYSVGIGQISSEVPQNLSASRPQDRQFILSSKKLLLSDSGFYLCAWSGDGGLNEKLFFGSGTQLSVL.

DNA of the CDR3: TGCGCCAGCAGCCAAGCCCCTGCGGCGGGAGGGAACAATGAGCAGTTCTTC. Its protein product is CASSQAPAAGGNNEQFF. The V and J genes are TRBV4-1 and TRBJ2-1; 9 positions match TRBD2. The CDR3 totals 17 residues. The ends lost 1 base at V and 5 bases at J; junction bases unmatched: 9. Germline V gives CDR1 MGHRA, CDR2 YSYEKL.